The 15 T cell receptor beta chains in this list originate from one sample, sequenced in a study of T cell responses to AZD1222 COVID-19 vaccine. Sequencing used immunoSEQ multiplex PCR; TCRdb keeps in-frame clones, though not all of them. The table lists around 140,000 clones, approximately 90% of them singletons. The source was peripheral blood, collected on day 0 of AZD1222 vaccination. The origin of the receptors is an adult in good health.

The V gene is TRBV3-1 (or the pseudogene TRBV3-2), the J gene TRBJ1-4; D is unclear. Deletions cut 0 bases from V and 0 bases from J, with 8 bases between. From germline, CDR1 is LGHDT and CDR2 YNNKEL (reference sequence). This CDR3 comprises 16 residues. Here the CDR3 reads CASSQETASTNEKLFF. In nucleotides, the CDR3 is TGTGCCAGCAGCCAAGAAACAGCCTCAACTAATGAAAAACTGTTTTTT.

The rearrangement joins TRBV18 to TRBJ1-4, with 7 bases aligning to TRBD1. The CDR3 runs 15 residues. The junction had 4 bases not matched to a gene; V was cut back by 1 base and J by 5 bases. From germline, CDR1 is KGHSH and CDR2 LQKENI. The CDR3 DNA reads TGTGCCAGCTCACCACTGACAGGGCAGAATGAAAAACTGTTTTTT. Translation gives CASSPLTGQNEKLFF.

This clone was seen only a few times. An end of the junction does not agree with germline; a read error may underlie this. V gene TRBV7-2 combines with J gene TRBJ2-5; possible D gene TRBD2, 5 bases. Germline loops: CDR1 SGHTA, CDR2 FQGNSA. There are 14 residues in the CDR3. The CDR3 coding sequence is TGTGCCAGCAGTTTAGCGTATGGGCCGGAGACCCAGTACTTC. Translation gives CASSLAYGPETQYF.

The chain joins TRBV6-2 or TRBV6-3 to TRBJ2-7; 8 nucleotides align to TRBD1. This CDR3 contains 15 residues. The J segment lost 5 bases and the V segment lost 2 bases, leaving 8 bases of the junction unmatched. Germline lookup yields CDR1 MNHEY and CDR2 SVGEGT. CDR3 DNA: TGTGCCAGCAGTTACATAGGACAGGGAAACAACGAGCAGTACTTC. It translates to CASSYIGQGNNEQYF.

The rearrangement links TRBV6-4 to TRBJ2-3, with TRBD1 matching 10 bases. V trimming: 2 bases; J trimming: 4 bases; junction bases outside the gene matches: 0. The CDR3 totals 14 residues. Germline values: CDR1 MRHNA, CDR2 SNTAGT. This chain's CDR3 is CASSDGQGADTQYF. CDR3 sequence (DNA): TGTGCCAGCAGTGACGGACAGGGGGCAGATACGCAGTATTTT.

The V gene is TRBV6-5, the J gene TRBJ1-2; 7 nucleotides match TRBD1. This CDR3 region has 12 residues. The V gene's germline CDR1 is MNHEY and CDR2 SVGAGI. The V gene end was trimmed by 5 bases and the J gene end by 5 bases; junction bases not matched to a gene: 2. This CDR3 reads CASSTQGYGYTF. The CDR3, as DNA: TGTGCCAGCAGTACACAGGGGTATGGCTACACCTTC.

This clone was seen more than once but under ten times. The V call is TRBV10-2, the J call TRBJ1-1; 12 bases align to TRBD1. The CDR3 totals 16 residues. V was pared by 6 bases and J by 2 bases, with 7 bases of the junction left unmatched. CDR1 WSHSY and CDR2 SAAADI come from the germline V gene. The DNA of the CDR3 is TGCGCCAGCAGCTCCGGGACAGGGGGCGAAAACACTGAAGCTTTCTTT. This encodes CASSSGTGGENTEAFF.

The V and J genes are TRBV20-1 and TRBJ2-7; D perhaps matches TRBD1 (5 bases). Trimming took off 3 bases at V and 6 bases at J, with 9 bases between the two ends. This CDR3 region has 11 residues. Germline CDR1 and CDR2: DFQATT and SNEGSKA (reference sequence). CDR3 DNA sequence: TGCAGTGCTAGCCAGGGTTTCGAGCAGTACTTC. Translated: CSASQGFEQYF.

The chain has TRBV3-1 (or the pseudogene TRBV3-2) and TRBJ2-3; 11 nucleotides align to TRBD1. CDR1 is LGHDT, CDR2 YNNKEL, per germline (reference sequence). The ends lost 2 bases at V and 6 bases at J; junction bases unmatched: 4. CDR3 length: 15 amino acids. CDR3 nucleotides: TGTGCCAGCAGCCAAATAGGGACAGGGGGGGATACGCAGTATTTT. Encoded protein: CASSQIGTGGDTQYF.

The chain employs TRBV2 and TRBJ2-5; D gene ambiguous. CDR1 is SNHLY and CDR2 is FYNNEI in the germline V gene. Trimming pared 8 bases from V and 5 bases from J, leaving 12 bases between. CDR3 length equals 12 residues. For the CDR3, the DNA is TGTGCCAGCGATGACGTGGTCGAGACCCAGTACTTC. Amino acid sequence: CASDDVVETQYF.

This sequence joins TRBV28 and TRBJ1-6; tentatively, D is TRBD1 (6 bases). The V gene's germline CDR1 is MDHEN and CDR2 SYDVKM. There are 12 residues in the CDR3. Trimming took off 6 bases at V and 7 bases at J, with 7 bases between the two ends. This CDR3 is CASRDSNSPLHF. The CDR3 nucleotides read TGTGCCAGCAGGGACAGCAATTCACCCCTCCACTTT.

V is TRBV6-5 and J is TRBJ1-2, with unresolved D. Germline CDR1 is MNHEY and CDR2 is SVGAGI. V was cut by 2 bases and J by 2 bases, with 12 bases left in between. The CDR3 is made up of 15 amino acids. The CDR3 loop is CASSYGGVKNYGYTF. The CDR3 DNA is TGTGCCAGCAGTTACGGCGGGGTTAAGAACTATGGCTACACCTTC.

The rearrangement joins TRBV6-1 to TRBJ1-5; the D is unclear. The CDR3 runs to 13 residues. Trimming took 0 bases from V and 5 from J, leaving 5 bases between them. Germline CDR1 is MNHNS and CDR2 is SASEGT. CDR3: CASSEAFDQPQHF. In DNA, the CDR3 is TGTGCCAGCAGTGAAGCCTTTGATCAGCCCCAGCATTTT.

The chain has TRBV28 and TRBJ1-5; D gene ambiguous. V lost 4 bases, J lost 4 bases, and 17 bases lay in between. CDR1 and CDR2 (germline): MDHEN, SYDVKM. CDR3 length: 16 amino acids. The CDR3 region is CASSSSGLTFNQPQHF. CDR3 coding DNA: TGTGCCAGCAGTTCCTCCGGGCTCACCTTTAATCAGCCCCAGCATTTT.

V is TRBV6-5 and J is TRBJ2-1; D is unresolved. This CDR3 comprises 15 residues. V lost 7 bases to trimming and J lost 4 bases, with 17 bases between them. The germline V gene encodes CDR1 MNHEY and CDR2 SVGAGI. In nucleotides, the CDR3 is TGTGCCAGCACCCAGGACCACCCGCGGTACAATGAGCAGTTCTTC. This gives the protein CASTQDHPRYNEQFF.